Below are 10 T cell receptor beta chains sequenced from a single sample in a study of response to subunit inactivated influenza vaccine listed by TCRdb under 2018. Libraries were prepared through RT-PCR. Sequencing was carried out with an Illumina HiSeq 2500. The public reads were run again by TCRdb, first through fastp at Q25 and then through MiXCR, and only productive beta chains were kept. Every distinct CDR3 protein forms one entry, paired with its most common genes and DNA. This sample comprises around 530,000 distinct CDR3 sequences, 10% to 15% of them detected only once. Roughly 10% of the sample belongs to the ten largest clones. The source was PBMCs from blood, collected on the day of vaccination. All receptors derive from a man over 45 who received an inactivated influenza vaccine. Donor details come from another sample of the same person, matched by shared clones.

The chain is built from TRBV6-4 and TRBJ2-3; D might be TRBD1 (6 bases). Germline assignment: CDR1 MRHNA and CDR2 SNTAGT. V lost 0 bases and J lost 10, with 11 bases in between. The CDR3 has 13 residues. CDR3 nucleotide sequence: TGTGCCAGCAGTGACTCGGGGGCGGATGCGCAGTATTTT. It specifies CASSDSGADAQYF.

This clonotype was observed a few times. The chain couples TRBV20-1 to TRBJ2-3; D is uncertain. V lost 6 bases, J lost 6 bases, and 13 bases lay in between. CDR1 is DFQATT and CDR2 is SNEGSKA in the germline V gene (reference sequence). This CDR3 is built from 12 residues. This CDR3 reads CSALPFGDTQYF. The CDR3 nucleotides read TGCAGTGCCCTGCCATTCGGGGATACGCAGTATTTT.

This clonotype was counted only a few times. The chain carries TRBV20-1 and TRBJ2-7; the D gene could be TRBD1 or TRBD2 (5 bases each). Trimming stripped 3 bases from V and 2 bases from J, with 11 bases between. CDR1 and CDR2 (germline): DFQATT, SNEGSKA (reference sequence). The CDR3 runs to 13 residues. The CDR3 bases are TGCAGTGCTAGCTCCGGGACCCCCTACGAGCAGTACTTC. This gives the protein CSASSGTPYEQYF.

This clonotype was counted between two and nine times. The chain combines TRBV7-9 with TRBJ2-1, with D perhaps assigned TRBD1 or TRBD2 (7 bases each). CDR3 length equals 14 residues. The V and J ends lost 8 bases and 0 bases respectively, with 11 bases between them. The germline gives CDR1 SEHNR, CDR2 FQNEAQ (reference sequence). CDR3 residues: CASSGGASYNEQFF. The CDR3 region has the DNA TGTGCCAGCTCAGGGGGGGCCTCCTACAATGAGCAGTTCTTC.

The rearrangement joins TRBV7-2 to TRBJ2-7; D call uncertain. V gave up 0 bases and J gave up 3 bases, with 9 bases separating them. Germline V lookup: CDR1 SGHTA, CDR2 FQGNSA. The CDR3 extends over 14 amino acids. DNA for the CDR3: TGTGCCAGCAGCTTAGCGGGGAACCACTACGAGCAGTACTTC. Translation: CASSLAGNHYEQYF.

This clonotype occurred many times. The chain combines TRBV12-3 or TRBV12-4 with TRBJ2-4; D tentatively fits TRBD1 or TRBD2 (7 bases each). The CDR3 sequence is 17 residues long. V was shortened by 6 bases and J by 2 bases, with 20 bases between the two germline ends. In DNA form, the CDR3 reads TGTGCCAGCAGCCCCAAGGGAGGGGGCCTTACCAAAAACATTCAGTACTTC. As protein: CASSPKGGGLTKNIQYF.

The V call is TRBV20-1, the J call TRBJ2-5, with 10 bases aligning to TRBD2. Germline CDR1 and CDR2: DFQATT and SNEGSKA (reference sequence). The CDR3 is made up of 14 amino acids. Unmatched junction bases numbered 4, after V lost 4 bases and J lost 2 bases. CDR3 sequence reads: CSAIRTSGQETQYF. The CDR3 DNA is TGCAGTGCTATTAGGACTAGCGGACAAGAGACCCAGTACTTC.

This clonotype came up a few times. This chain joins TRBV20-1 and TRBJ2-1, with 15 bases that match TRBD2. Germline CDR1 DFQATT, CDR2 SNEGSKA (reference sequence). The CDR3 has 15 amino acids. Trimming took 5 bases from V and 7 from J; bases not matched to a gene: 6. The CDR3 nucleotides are TGCAGTGCTGGCCCCGGGACTAGCGGGAGGAATGAGCAGTTCTTC. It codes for CSAGPGTSGRNEQFF.

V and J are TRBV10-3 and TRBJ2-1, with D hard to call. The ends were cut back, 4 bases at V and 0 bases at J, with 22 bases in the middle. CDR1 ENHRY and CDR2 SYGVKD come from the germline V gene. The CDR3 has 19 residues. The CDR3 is CAISGSVLRPQSSYNEQFF. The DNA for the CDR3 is TGTGCCATCAGTGGGTCCGTTCTCCGGCCTCAAAGCTCCTACAATGAGCAGTTCTTC.

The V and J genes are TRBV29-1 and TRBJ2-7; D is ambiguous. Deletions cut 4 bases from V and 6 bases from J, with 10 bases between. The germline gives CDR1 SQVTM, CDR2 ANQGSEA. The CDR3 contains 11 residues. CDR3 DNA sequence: TGCAGCGTTGGAAGTGGACCCGAGCAGTACTTC. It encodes CSVGSGPEQYF.